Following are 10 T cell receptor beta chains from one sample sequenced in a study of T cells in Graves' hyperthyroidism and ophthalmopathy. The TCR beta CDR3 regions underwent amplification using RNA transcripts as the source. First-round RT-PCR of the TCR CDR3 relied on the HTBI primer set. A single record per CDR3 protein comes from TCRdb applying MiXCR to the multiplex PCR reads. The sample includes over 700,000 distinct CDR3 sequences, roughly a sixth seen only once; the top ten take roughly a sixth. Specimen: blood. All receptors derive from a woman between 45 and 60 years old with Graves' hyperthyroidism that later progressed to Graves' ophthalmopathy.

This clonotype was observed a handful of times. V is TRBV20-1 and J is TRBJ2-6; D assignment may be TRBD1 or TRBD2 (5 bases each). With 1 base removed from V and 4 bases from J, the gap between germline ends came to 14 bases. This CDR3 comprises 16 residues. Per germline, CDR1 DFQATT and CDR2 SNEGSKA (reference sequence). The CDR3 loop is CSARGPGQAGANVLTF. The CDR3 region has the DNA TGCAGTGCTAGAGGCCCGGGGCAGGCCGGGGCCAACGTCCTGACTTTC.

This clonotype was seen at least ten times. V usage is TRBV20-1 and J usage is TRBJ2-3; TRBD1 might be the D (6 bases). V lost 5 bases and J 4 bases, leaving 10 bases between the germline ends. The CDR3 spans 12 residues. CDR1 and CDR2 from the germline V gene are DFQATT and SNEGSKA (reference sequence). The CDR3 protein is CSASNRADTQYF. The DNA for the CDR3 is TGCAGTGCTTCGAACAGGGCAGATACGCAGTATTTT.

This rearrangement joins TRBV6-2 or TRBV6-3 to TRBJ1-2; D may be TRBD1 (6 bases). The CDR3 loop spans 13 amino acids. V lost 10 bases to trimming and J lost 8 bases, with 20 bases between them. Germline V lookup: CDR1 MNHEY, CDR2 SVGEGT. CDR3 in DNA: TGTGCCATCGTGCTCGACGGGGGCGGCGGCTACACCTTC. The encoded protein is CAIVLDGGGGYTF.

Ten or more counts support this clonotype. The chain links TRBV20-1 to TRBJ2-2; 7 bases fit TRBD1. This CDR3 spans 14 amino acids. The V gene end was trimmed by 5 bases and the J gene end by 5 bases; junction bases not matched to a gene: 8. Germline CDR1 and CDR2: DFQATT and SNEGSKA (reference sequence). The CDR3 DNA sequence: TGCAGTGCTGACCGGGACAGTGTAACCGGGGAGCTGTTTTTT. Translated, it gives CSADRDSVTGELFF.

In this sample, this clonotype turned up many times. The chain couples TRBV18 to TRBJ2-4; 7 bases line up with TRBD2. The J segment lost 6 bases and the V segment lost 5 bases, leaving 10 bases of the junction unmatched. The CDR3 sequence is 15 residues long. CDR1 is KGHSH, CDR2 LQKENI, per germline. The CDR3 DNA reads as TGTGCCAGCTCAATAAGCCGGGGGGATAGAAACATTCAGTACTTC. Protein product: CASSISRGDRNIQYF.

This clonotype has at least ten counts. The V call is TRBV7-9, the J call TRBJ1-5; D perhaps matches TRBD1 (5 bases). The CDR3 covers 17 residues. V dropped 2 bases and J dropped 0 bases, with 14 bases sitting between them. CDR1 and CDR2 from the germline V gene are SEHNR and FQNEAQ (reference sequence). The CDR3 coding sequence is TGTGCCAGCAGCTTATCAAAGGGGAAAGATAGCAATCAGCCCCAGCATTTT. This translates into CASSLSKGKDSNQPQHF.

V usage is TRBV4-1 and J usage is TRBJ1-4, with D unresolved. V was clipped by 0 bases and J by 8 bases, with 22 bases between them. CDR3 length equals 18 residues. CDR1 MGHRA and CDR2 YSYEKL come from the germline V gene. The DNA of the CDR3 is TGCGCCAGCAGCCAAGATTGGGGAGGTCGGACCCCGAGGGAAAAACTGTTTTTT. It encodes CASSQDWGGRTPREKLFF.

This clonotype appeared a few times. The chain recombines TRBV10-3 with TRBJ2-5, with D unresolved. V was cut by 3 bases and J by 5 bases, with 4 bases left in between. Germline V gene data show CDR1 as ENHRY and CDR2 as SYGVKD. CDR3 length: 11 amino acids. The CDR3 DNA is TGTGCCATCAGTGATTGGGAGACCCAGTACTTC. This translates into CAISDWETQYF.

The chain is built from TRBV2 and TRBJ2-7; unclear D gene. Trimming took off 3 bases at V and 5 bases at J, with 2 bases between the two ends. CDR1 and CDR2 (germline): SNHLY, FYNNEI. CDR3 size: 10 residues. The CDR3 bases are TGTGCCAGCAGTGACGACGAGCAGTACTTC. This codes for CASSDDEQYF.

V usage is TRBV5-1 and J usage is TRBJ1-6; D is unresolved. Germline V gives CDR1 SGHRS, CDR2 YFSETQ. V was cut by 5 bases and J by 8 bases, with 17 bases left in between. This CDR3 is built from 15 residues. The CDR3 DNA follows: TGCGCCAGCAGGCCAGAACGGGGTTCGGATTCACCCCTCCACTTT. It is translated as CASRPERGSDSPLHF.